This entry features one T cell receptor (beta chain) sequence. Its specificity is unknown. This sample is drawn from a study of graft-versus-host responses after intestinal transplantation. Study-wide background: Recipients across the board were started on anti-thymocyte globulin induction, then kept on tacrolimus and steroids for two to four years.

Profiling relied on immunoSEQ multiplex PCR, and the TCRdb table lists in-frame clones only, not all of them. The sample carries under 65,000 clones, about 94% recorded once. Study observations and caveats: GvH clones turned up in recipient marrow; some had shown up first in ileum or blood.

The clonotype was recovered from a human donor who was the organ donor for an intestinal transplant. The material sequenced was unstimulated CD4+ T cells sorted from spleen or lymph node cells, taken before transplant.

This CDR3 is CASSQSVGQGVLGGYTF. The CDR3 DNA reads as TGCGCCAGCAGCCAATCAGTCGGACAGGGGGTACTGGGTGGCTACACCTTC. This chain links TRBV4-3 with TRBJ1-2, with TRBD1 identical over 10 bases. CDR1 and CDR2 from the germline V gene are LGHNA and YSLEER. This CDR3 has 17 amino acids. V gave up 2 bases and J gave up 7 bases; unmatched junction bases: 13.